Below are 10 T cell receptor beta chains sequenced from a single sample in a study of T cell repertoires in cytomegalovirus infection. Their recognized antigens are unknown. MiXCR, applied by TCRdb to the reads, yields one record per CDR3 protein. This sample has about 900,000 distinct CDR3 sequences; about 33% occur once, and the top ten carry about an eighth. This specimen consisted of cultured CD8+ T cells from PBMCs, obtained from culture after CMV antigen stimulation. These receptor sequences come from a human donor in good health (CMV status not recorded). Some clones in this sample may be carry-over from other donors' samples.

V usage is TRBV19 and J usage is TRBJ1-4, with no clear D. CDR1 LNHDA and CDR2 SQIVND come from the germline V gene (reference sequence). The CDR3 runs 11 residues. V gave up 10 bases and J gave up 5 bases, with 8 bases separating them. The CDR3: CAKDQNEKLFF. CDR3 sequence (DNA): TGTGCCAAAGATCAGAATGAAAAACTGTTTTTT.

The chain joins TRBV7-8 to TRBJ1-1, with D possibly TRBD1 on 5 matching bases. V lost 1 base to trimming and J lost 8 bases, with 11 bases between them. This CDR3 region has 13 residues. Germline V lookup: CDR1 SGHVS, CDR2 FQNEAQ. The CDR3 DNA is TGTGCCAGCAGCTTAGAGGCAGGGCTGGAAGCTTTCTTT. It translates to CASSLEAGLEAFF.

The genes are TRBV12-3 or TRBV12-4 and TRBJ1-5, with 7 bases matching TRBD1. Trimming at V came to 10 bases and at J to 6 bases, leaving 9 bases not matched to a gene. This CDR3 contains 13 residues. CDR3 in DNA: TGTGCCACCGCACCACAGGGGACTCAGCCCCAGCATTTT. Translating gives CATAPQGTQPQHF.

This clonotype was seen a handful of times. A read error may account for a junction end that differs from germline. This chain links TRBV6-2 or TRBV6-3 with TRBJ2-2; no reliable D call. The CDR3 is made up of 12 amino acids. Germline V gene sequence: CDR1 MNHEY, CDR2 SVGEGT. The DNA of the CDR3 is TGTGCCAGCAATTTTCTAACCGAGGAGCTGTTTTTT. Translated, it gives CASNFLTEELFF.

The rearrangement links TRBV27 to TRBJ1-1, with 9 bases identical to TRBD1. CDR1 is MNHEY, CDR2 SMNVEV, per germline (reference sequence). The CDR3 spans 15 residues. V gave up 5 bases and J gave up 1 base; unmatched junction bases: 5. The CDR3 region has the DNA TGTGCCAGCAGTACGGGGGGACAGGGGAACACTGAAGCTTTCTTT. Translation gives CASSTGGQGNTEAFF.

This sequence joins TRBV27 and TRBJ2-1; TRBD2 matches at 8 bases. The ends lost 10 bases at V and 4 bases at J; junction bases unmatched: 12. Germline loops: CDR1 MNHEY, CDR2 SMNVEV (reference sequence). CDR3 length equals 15 residues. Written as DNA, the CDR3 is TGTGCCAACAGCAAGGCGGGGGGCATTTACAATGAGCAGTTCTTC. Translated, it gives CANSKAGGIYNEQFF.

In its sample, this clonotype was seen a few times. The chain employs TRBV19 and TRBJ2-1; 8 bases line up with TRBD2. Unmatched junction bases numbered 9, after V lost 7 bases and J lost 7 bases. This CDR3 spans 14 amino acids. Germline V lookup: CDR1 LNHDA, CDR2 SQIVND (reference sequence). The CDR3 DNA follows: TGTGCCAGTACCTTCTCGGGGGGGGGTAATGAGCAGTTCTTC. Protein sequence: CASTFSGGGNEQFF.

In the case of this clonotype: A much larger clonotype is one base distant, so this may be a read error. The CDR3 nucleotides are TGTGCCAACAGCTTCCGGGAGATAAACGCTGAAGCTTTCTTT. This sequence encodes CANSFREINAEAFF. The chain carries TRBV7-6 and TRBJ1-1; D is ambiguous. The length of the CDR3 is 14 residues. Germline V gives CDR1 SGHVS, CDR2 FNYEAQ.

The table lists this clonotype with many counts. This chain joins TRBV7-2 and TRBJ1-1, with a weak D call TRBD1 (6 bases). V was pared by 10 bases and J by 4 bases, with 10 bases between. Germline V gene sequence: CDR1 SGHTA, CDR2 FQGNSA. The CDR3 has 11 residues. The CDR3 here is CATGQSTEAFF. The CDR3 bases are TGTGCCACAGGACAGAGCACTGAAGCTTTCTTT.

The rearrangement links TRBV19 to TRBJ2-1, with 7 bases matching TRBD2. The CDR3 covers 16 residues. Trimming removed 3 bases from V and 5 bases from J; junction bases left unmatched: 10. Germline CDR1 reads LNHDA; CDR2 reads SQIVND (reference sequence). The CDR3 bases are TGTGCCAGTAGTATTAGTTCGGGGGGAACCCACAATGAGCAGTTCTTC. This codes for CASSISSGGTHNEQFF.